This T cell receptor beta chain was captured in a study of blood T cell repertoires in COVID-19. The germline V and J ends were trimmed by 5 bases and 5 bases, with 16 bases remaining between them. The CDR3 is 14 amino acids. Germline loops: CDR1 KGHSH, CDR2 LQKENI. Sequenced by immunoSEQ multiplex PCR; TCRdb stores in-frame clones only, minus some. This table has some 62,000 clones, around 85% appearing once. The receptor comes from a woman older than 75 with active or convalescent COVID-19. What was sequenced was peripheral blood. V usage is TRBV18 and J usage is TRBJ2-7; a possible D gene is TRBD1 (6 bases). CDR3 protein: CASSAGADYDEQYF. CDR3 in DNA: TGTGCCAGCTCAGCAGGGGCGGATTACGACGAGCAGTACTTC.